The following is a TCR beta chain sequence with its context. The sample is drawn from a study of cytomegalovirus exposure and HLA in healthy donors. Use of 60 Vbeta and 13 Jbeta primers characterized the PCR. Only in-frame clones appear in the TCRdb table, and some are missing; sequencing was by immunoSEQ multiplex PCR. The repertoire holds under 150,000 clones, around 80% seen once, with 2.7% in the top ten. The CDR3 extends over 17 amino acids. CDR1 and CDR2 from the germline V gene are SGHRS and YFSETQ. The V end was cut by 4 bases, the J end by 3 bases, with 22 bases between. This chain joins TRBV5-1 and TRBJ2-5, with D maybe TRBD1 (6 bases). The sample comprised PBMCs. This sequence originates from a boy aged 2 to 10 in good health and CMV-seronegative. CDR3 in DNA: TGCGCCAGCAGCCCTCTGAACCCCAGGGGCCTAGAAGAGACCCAGTACTTC. Protein sequence: CASSPLNPRGLEETQYF.